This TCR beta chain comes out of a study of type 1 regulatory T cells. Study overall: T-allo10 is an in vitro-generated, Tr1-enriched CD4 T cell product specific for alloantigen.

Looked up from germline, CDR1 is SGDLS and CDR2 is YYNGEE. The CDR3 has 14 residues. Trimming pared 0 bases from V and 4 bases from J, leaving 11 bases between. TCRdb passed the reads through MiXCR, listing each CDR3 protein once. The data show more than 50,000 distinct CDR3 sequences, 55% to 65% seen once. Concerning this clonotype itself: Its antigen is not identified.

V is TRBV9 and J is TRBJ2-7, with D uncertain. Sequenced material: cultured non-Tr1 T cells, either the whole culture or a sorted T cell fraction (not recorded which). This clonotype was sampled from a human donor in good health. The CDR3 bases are TGTGCCAGCAGCGTAGGACGCAGGCCGTACGAGCAGTACTTC. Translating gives CASSVGRRPYEQYF.